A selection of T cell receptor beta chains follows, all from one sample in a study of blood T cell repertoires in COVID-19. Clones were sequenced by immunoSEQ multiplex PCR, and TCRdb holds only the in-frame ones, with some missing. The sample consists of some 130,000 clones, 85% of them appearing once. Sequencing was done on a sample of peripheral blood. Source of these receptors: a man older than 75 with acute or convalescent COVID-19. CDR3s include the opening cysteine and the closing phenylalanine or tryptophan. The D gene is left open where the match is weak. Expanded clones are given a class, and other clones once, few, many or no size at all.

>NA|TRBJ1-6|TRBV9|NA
CASSGDEGTTGMGFVSYNSPLHF
TGTGCCAGCAGCGGAGATGAGGGGACAACGGGAATGGGTTTTGTGTCCTATAATTCACCCCTCCACTTT
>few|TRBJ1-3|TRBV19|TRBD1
CATNSGGGNTIYF
TGTGCCACCAACTCAGGGGGTGGAAACACCATATATTTT
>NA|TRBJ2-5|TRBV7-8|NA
CASSLTRDRAGETQYF
TGTGCCAGCAGCTTAACCAGGGATAGAGCTGGGGAGACCCAGTACTTC
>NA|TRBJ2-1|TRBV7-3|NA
CASSLSGFYNEQFF
TGTGCCAGCAGCTTGAGCGGGTTCTACAATGAGCAGTTCTTC
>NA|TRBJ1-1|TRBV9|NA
CASSVSGRVNTEAFF
TGTGCCAGCAGCGTATCCGGGAGAGTGAACACTGAAGCTTTCTTT
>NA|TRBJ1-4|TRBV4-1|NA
CASSQVRVTTNEKLFF
TGCGCCAGCAGCCAAGTCCGGGTCACAACTAATGAAAAACTGTTTTTT
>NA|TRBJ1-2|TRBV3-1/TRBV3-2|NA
CASSQAGGPNYGYTF
TGTGCCAGCAGCCAAGCGGGCGGGCCTAACTATGGCTACACCTTC
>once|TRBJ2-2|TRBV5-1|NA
CASSITASANTGELFF
TGCGCCAGCAGCATTACAGCCTCAGCGAACACCGGGGAGCTGTTTTTT
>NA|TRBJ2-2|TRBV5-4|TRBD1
CASSFYRQGAGTGELFF
TGTGCCAGCAGCTTTTACAGACAGGGGGCCGGCACCGGGGAGCTGTTTTTT
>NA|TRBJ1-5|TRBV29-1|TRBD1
CSVWGRAGQGVPIYSNQPQHF
TGCAGCGTTTGGGGCCGCGCGGGACAGGGGGTACCGATATATAGCAATCAGCCCCAGCATTTT
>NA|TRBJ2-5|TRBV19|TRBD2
CASRAGGEVKTQYF
TGTGCCAGTAGGGCGGGAGGGGAGGTAAAGACCCAGTACTTC
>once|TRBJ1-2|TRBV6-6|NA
CASSWDSGGYGYTF
TGTGCCAGCAGTTGGGACTCCGGGGGCTATGGCTACACCTTC
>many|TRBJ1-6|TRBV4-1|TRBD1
CASSRDRNSPLHF
TGCGCCAGCAGCCGGGACAGGAATTCACCCCTCCACTTT
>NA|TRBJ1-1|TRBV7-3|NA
CASSSDPARGTEAFF
TGTGCCAGCAGCTCTGACCCTGCCAGGGGCACTGAAGCTTTCTTT
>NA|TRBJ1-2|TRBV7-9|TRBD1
CASSFGTAYGYTF
TGTGCCAGCAGCTTCGGGACAGCCTATGGCTACACCTTC
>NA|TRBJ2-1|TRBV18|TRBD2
CASSLSGAYNEQFF
TGTGCCAGCTCACTGAGCGGGGCTTACAATGAGCAGTTCTTC
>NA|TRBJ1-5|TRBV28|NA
CASSPLGGGRNQPQHF
TGTGCCAGCAGTCCGCTTGGCGGGGGGCGGAATCAGCCCCAGCATTTT
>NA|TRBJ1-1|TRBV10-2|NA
CASRDWGGAYTEAFF
TGCGCCAGTCGTGACTGGGGGGGCGCGTATACTGAAGCTTTCTTT
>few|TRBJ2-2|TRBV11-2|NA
CASSFRRETGELFF
TGTGCCAGCAGCTTCCGGAGAGAGACCGGGGAGCTGTTTTTT